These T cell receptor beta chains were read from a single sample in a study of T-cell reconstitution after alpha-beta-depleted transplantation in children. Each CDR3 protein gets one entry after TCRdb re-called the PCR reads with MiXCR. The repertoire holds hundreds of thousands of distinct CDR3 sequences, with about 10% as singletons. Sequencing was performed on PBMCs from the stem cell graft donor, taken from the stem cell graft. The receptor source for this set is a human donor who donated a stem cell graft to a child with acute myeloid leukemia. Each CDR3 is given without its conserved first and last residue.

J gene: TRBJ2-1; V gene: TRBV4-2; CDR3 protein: ASSQEDGSYNEQF
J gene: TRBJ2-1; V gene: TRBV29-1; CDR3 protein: SVESGTRV
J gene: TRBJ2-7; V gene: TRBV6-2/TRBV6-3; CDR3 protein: ASSIGVYEQY
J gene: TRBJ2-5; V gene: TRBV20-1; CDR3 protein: SARLPGRGRAETQY
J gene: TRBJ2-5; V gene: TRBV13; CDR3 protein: ASSFQGSWETQY
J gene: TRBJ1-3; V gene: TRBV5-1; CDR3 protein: ASSSRQGSGNTIY
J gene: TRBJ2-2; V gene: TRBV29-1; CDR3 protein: SVEDRGGTPGSGELF
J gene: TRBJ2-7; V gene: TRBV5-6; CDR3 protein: ASSRDLSYEQY
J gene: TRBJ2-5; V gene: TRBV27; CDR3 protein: ASRQGIQETQY
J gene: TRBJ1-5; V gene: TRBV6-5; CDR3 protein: ASSYSTEGQPQH
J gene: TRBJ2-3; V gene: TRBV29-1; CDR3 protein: SVEGFGSSDTQY
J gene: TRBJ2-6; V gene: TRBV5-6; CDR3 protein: ASRFRSGQSLSGANVLT
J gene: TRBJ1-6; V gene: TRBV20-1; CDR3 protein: SASAAGGYSPLH
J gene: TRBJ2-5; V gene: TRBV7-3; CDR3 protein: ASSFTPRGSGSGTQY
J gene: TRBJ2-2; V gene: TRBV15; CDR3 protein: ATSSDSTGDPNTGELF
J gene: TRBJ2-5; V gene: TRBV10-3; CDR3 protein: AISGGGVETQY
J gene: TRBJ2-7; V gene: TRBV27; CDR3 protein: ASSFLTSGPTYEQY
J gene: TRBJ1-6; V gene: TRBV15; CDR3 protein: ATSRDAGASGSPLH
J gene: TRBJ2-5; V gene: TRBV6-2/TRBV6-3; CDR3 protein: ASCEWGQETQY
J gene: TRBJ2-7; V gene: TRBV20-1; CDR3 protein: SAGGGAGLYEQY
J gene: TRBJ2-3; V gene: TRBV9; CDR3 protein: ASSVPPDTQY
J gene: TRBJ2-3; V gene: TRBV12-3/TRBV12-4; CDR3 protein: ASSLSWDTQY
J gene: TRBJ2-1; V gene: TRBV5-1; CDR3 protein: ASSLGSVLDEQF
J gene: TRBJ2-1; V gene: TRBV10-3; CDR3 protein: AALGTPSYNEQF
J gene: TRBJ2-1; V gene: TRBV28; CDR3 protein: ASKGVSSYNEQF
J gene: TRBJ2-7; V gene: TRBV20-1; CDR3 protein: SASPRTSGSTGSEQY
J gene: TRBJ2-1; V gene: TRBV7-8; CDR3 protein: ASSTGTSGRI
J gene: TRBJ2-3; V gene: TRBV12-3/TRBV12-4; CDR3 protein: AFCLRLAGSSRTDTQY
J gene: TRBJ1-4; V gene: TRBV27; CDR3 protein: ASSSTGDEKLF
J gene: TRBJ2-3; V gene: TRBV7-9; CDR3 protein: ASNNPGPTDTQY
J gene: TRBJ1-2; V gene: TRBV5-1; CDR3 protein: ASSRGQGAANYGYT
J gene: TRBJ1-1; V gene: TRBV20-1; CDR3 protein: SARGGAGKDEAF
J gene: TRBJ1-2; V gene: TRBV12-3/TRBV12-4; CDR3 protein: ASRLGGQIYGYT
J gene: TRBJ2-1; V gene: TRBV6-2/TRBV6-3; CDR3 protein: ASRLDTEQF
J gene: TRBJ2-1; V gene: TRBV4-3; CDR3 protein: ASSQDPAGALLHEQF
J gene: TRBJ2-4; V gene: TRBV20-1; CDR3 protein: SAPPGVGKNIQY
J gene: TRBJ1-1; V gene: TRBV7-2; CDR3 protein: ASSLGTVDYTEAF
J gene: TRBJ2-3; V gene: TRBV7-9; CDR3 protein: ASSHNRQGVSTDTQY
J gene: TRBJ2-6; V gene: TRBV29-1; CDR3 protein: SVGPGTGTNGANVLT
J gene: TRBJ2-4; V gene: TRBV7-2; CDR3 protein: ASSLTSGRGGENIQY
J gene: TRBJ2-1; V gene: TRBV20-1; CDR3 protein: SARVLPGVDEQF
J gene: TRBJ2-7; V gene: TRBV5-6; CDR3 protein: ASSSGGRTAGGYEQY
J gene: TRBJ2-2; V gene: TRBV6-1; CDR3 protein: ASSRLAGGTGELF
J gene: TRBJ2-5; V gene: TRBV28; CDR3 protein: ASSQLRGGQQTQY
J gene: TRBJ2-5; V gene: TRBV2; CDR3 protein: ASEEHQYQETQY
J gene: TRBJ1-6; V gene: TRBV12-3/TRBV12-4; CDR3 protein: ASSSDRRGYNSPLH
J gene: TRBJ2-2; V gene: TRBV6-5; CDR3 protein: ASSYETGVGTGELF
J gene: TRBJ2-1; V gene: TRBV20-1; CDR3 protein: SAGALAGTNEQF
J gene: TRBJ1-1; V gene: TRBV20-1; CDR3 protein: SARPPGGQGTEAF